Given below is one T cell receptor beta chain in context. Per germline, CDR1 DFQATT and CDR2 SNEGSKA (reference sequence). V was pared by 2 bases and J by 7 bases, with 18 bases between. CDR3 size: 15 residues. These data belong to a study of blood T cells in healthy people across ages. Each sample provided at least 5.5 micrograms of extracted total RNA. Through a sample-barcoded 5' primer and a J-beta primer mix, a second PCR was run for roughly 6 to 11 cycles. A template-switch adaptor with 12 random nucleotides tagged each cDNA molecule. MiXCR, applied by TCRdb to the 5' RACE reads, yields one record per CDR3 protein. The table records about a million distinct CDR3 sequences, around 54% of them present only once.

Sequenced material: blood. J is TRBJ2-1 and V is TRBV20-1; D possibly corresponds to TRBD2 (6 bases). This TCR was sampled from a woman aged 60 to 75 in good health. In nucleotides, the CDR3 is TGCAGTGCTAGAAATAGCGGAACTGGGCGGAATGAGCAGTTCTTC. Its protein product is CSARNSGTGRNEQFF.